Each of the 26 T cell receptor beta chains below was sequenced from the same sample in a study of shared clonotypes between healthy human individuals. TCRdb keeps only in-frame clones here, not all; method: immunoSEQ multiplex PCR. The repertoire holds 2 million or so clones, with approximately 95% as singletons. Sequencing was performed on naive CD4+ T cells sorted from blood. The sample's subset: CD45RA+ positively selected. These receptors were taken from a man between 18 and 29 years old in good health.

V is TRBV4-3 and J is TRBJ1-2; D is unclear. The CDR3 consists of 13 residues. Germline values: CDR1 LGHNA, CDR2 YSLEER. The V end was cut by 0 bases, the J end by 4 bases, with 6 bases between. CDR3 nucleotides: TGCGCCAGCAGCCAAGAGATCCCCTATGGCTACACCTTC. Translated: CASSQEIPYGYTF.

This clone was observed once. CDR3 DNA: TGTGCCAGCAGCAGGGGGACTAGCGGGGGGACGAGCACAGATACGCAGTATTTT. Translation gives CASSRGTSGGTSTDTQYF. V and J are TRBV27 and TRBJ2-3; 15 bases are shared with TRBD2. Germline V gene data show CDR1 as MNHEY and CDR2 as SMNVEV (reference sequence). Trimming at V came to 6 bases and at J to 0 bases, leaving 7 bases not matched to a gene. This CDR3 has 18 residues.

This sequence joins TRBV10-3 and TRBJ1-4; 9 positions agree with TRBD1. Germline V gene sequence: CDR1 ENHRY, CDR2 SYGVKD. This CDR3 has 15 amino acids. Trimming took 8 bases from V and 1 from J; bases not matched to a gene: 5. The CDR3 region has the DNA TGTGCCATCTCTGGACAGGGGCAAACTAATGAAAAACTGTTTTTT. This gives the protein CAISGQGQTNEKLFF.

The chain is built from TRBV21-1 and TRBJ1-6. TRBV21-1 is a pseudogene segment. This CDR3 comprises 19 residues. CDR3 protein: CASSKFLEEERHQNSPLHF. CDR3 DNA sequence: TGTGCCAGCAGCAAATTTCTCGAGGAGGAAAGGCACCAAAATTCACCCCTCCACTTT.

The J gene is TRBJ2-1, the V gene TRBV11-2, with 11 bases fitting TRBD2. This CDR3 spans 15 amino acids. The V and J ends lost 5 bases and 10 bases, in that order; junction bases with no gene match: 10. From germline, CDR1 is SGHAT and CDR2 FQNNGV. The CDR3 DNA reads as TGTGCCAGCAGCGGAACTAGCGGGGGCCTGAGAGAGCAGTTCTTC. It translates to CASSGTSGGLREQFF.

The chain uses TRBV5-1 and TRBJ2-2; 9 bases are shared with TRBD2. Trimming took 7 bases from V and 0 from J; bases not matched to a gene: 1. The CDR3 has 14 residues. The germline V gene encodes CDR1 SGHRS and CDR2 YFSETQ. CDR3 coding DNA: TGCGCCAGCCTAGCGGGACCGAACACCGGGGAGCTGTTTTTT. As protein: CASLAGPNTGELFF.

The chain couples TRBV30 to TRBJ1-1; tentatively, D is TRBD1 (6 bases). V was pared by 5 bases and J by 4 bases, with 11 bases between. This CDR3 is 12 amino acids long. Germline loops: CDR1 GTSNPN, CDR2 SVGIG (reference sequence). In nucleotides, the CDR3 is TGTGCCTGGGGCTCACAGGGCACTGAAGCTTTCTTT. The encoded protein is CAWGSQGTEAFF.

This rearrangement joins TRBV2 to TRBJ1-1; D gene uncertain. V lost 8 bases and J 6 bases, leaving 16 bases between the germline ends. The V gene's germline CDR1 is SNHLY and CDR2 FYNNEI. This CDR3 is 13 amino acids long. In DNA, the CDR3 is TGTGCCAGCTCACCGTGGGGTAGTGCTGAAGCTTTCTTT. It codes for CASSPWGSAEAFF.

In this sample, this clone turned up once. V and J are TRBV5-5 and TRBJ1-2, with D unclear. The CDR3 length is 13 residues. V was shortened by 4 bases and J by 4 bases, with 11 bases between the two germline ends. Germline V gene sequence: CDR1 SGHKS, CDR2 YYEKEE (reference sequence). The CDR3 is CASSPTGFYGYTF. The CDR3 DNA is TGTGCCAGCAGCCCGACTGGGTTCTATGGCTACACCTTC.

The gene calls are TRBV6-6 and TRBJ1-2; 9 bases match TRBD1. Germline V gene sequence: CDR1 MNHNY, CDR2 SVGAGI (reference sequence). This CDR3 region has 15 residues. Trimming at V came to 2 bases and at J to 4 bases, leaving 5 bases not matched to a gene. CDR3: CASSYGTGITYGYTF. The CDR3 DNA sequence: TGTGCCAGCAGTTACGGGACAGGGATAACCTATGGCTACACCTTC.

V and J are TRBV5-4 and TRBJ1-4; the D gene is possibly TRBD1 (5 bases). The CDR3 is 14 amino acids. The V end lost 1 base, the J end lost 5 bases, and 9 bases lay between the germline ends. Germline CDR1 and CDR2: SGHNT and YYREEE (reference sequence). CDR3 loop: CASSLTGPNEKLFF. DNA for the CDR3: TGTGCCAGCAGCTTGACAGGCCCGAATGAAAAACTGTTTTTT.

This clone was seen more than once but under ten times. The chain links TRBV7-6 to TRBJ1-5; D remains unclear. Germline assignment: CDR1 SGHVS and CDR2 FNYEAQ. V was pared by 1 base and J by 9 bases, with 10 bases between. There are 13 residues in the CDR3. In DNA, the CDR3 is TGTGCCAGCAGCTTAGACAGTGCTGGGCCCCAGCATTTT. Translating it yields CASSLDSAGPQHF.

Notes on this clone: A read error may be the cause here, since a much bigger clone is one base away. At the DNA level, this CDR3 is encoded by other sequences in the same sample as well. CDR3 sequence (DNA): TGCGCCAGCAGCTTTGGGGGCCAAGAGACCCAGTACTTC. Protein product: CASSFGGQETQYF. The V gene is TRBV5-1, the J gene TRBJ2-5; D tentatively reads TRBD1 or TRBD2 (5 bases each). Germline V gene data show CDR1 as SGHRS and CDR2 as YFSETQ. The V and J ends lost 2 bases and 1 base respectively, with 6 bases between them. The length of the CDR3 is 13 residues.

The rearrangement joins TRBV14 to TRBJ2-7; D unresolved. The length of the CDR3 is 12 residues. V lost 3 bases and J lost 3, with 6 bases in between. Germline CDR1 is SGHDN and CDR2 is FVKESK. CDR3 nucleotide sequence: TGTGCCAGCAGCCAGTTAATCTACGAGCAGTACTTC. Protein product: CASSQLIYEQYF.

The chain combines TRBV2 with TRBJ1-4; D perhaps matches TRBD1 (6 bases). The germline gives CDR1 SNHLY, CDR2 FYNNEI. The CDR3 spans 17 residues. Trimming shortened V by 6 bases and J by 7 bases, and 24 bases separated the two germline ends. The CDR3: CASSLEMGGAIGEKLFF. DNA of the CDR3: TGTGCCAGCAGCCTCGAGATGGGGGGGGCAATAGGTGAAAAACTGTTTTTT.

The count of this clone is one. The chain employs TRBV7-9 and TRBJ2-1, with TRBD1 matching over 11 bases. The CDR3 runs to 15 residues. Germline values: CDR1 SEHNR, CDR2 FQNEAQ (reference sequence). With 3 bases clipped from V and 4 bases from J, the junction kept 2 bases outside the gene matches. The CDR3 loop reads CASSFGTGGYNEQFF. The CDR3 nucleotides are TGTGCCAGCAGCTTCGGGACAGGGGGGTACAATGAGCAGTTCTTC.

The rearrangement links TRBV9 to TRBJ2-1; the D call may be TRBD1 or TRBD2 (6 bases each). Per germline, CDR1 SGDLS and CDR2 YYNGEE. This CDR3 has 15 amino acids. V was pared by 3 bases and J by 6 bases, with 16 bases between. The chain's CDR3 is CASSGGATSLNEQFF. DNA for the CDR3: TGTGCCAGCAGCGGGGGGGCGACAAGCCTCAATGAGCAGTTCTTC.

The rearrangement uses TRBV30 and TRBJ1-1; a weak D match, TRBD1 (5 bases). The CDR3 contains 13 residues. Germline-derived CDR1 and CDR2 are GTSNPN and SVGIG (reference sequence). V was clipped by 5 bases and J by 1 base, with 11 bases between them. CDR3 bases: TGTGCCTGGGTACCCACAGGGAACACTGAAGCTTTCTTT. Residues: CAWVPTGNTEAFF.

Regarding this clone: The sample holds other DNA sequences that translate to the same CDR3. V is TRBV7-9 and J is TRBJ1-1, with D possibly TRBD1 on 5 matching bases. V was pared by 6 bases and J by 1 base, with 9 bases between. Looked up from germline, CDR1 is SEHNR and CDR2 is FQNEAQ (reference sequence). This CDR3 comprises 13 residues. CDR3 amino acids: CASRPQGNTEAFF. The CDR3 DNA reads as TGTGCCAGCAGACCGCAGGGGAACACTGAAGCTTTCTTT.

This clone showed up just once. The chain is built from TRBV10-3 and TRBJ2-5; 9 bases map to TRBD1. The assigned J gene may be wrong: the sequence end matches TRBJ2-7 better. The germline gives CDR1 ENHRY, CDR2 SYGVKD. The CDR3 is made up of 16 amino acids. CDR3: CATAHLGQGYPYEQYF. The CDR3 nucleotides are TGTGCCACAGCCCACCTTGGACAGGGGTATCCCTACGAGCAGTACTTC.

With respect to this clone: At the DNA level, this CDR3 is encoded by other sequences in the same sample as well. V and J are TRBV5-6 and TRBJ2-3; D remains ambiguous. From germline, CDR1 is SGHDT and CDR2 YYEEEE. This CDR3 has 14 amino acids. Trimming cost V 0 bases and J 0 bases, with 5 bases left between them. The CDR3 bases are TGTGCCAGCAGCTTGGGCCCAAGCACAGATACGCAGTATTTT. This gives the protein CASSLGPSTDTQYF.

The rearrangement joins TRBV10-3 to TRBJ2-6; perhaps TRBD1 as D (5 bases). V lost 3 bases to trimming and J lost 2 bases, with 23 bases between them. The CDR3 totals 20 residues. Germline CDR1 and CDR2: ENHRY and SYGVKD. The CDR3 region is CAISDLFVAGKGTGANVLTF. As DNA, the CDR3 is TGTGCCATCAGTGATCTCTTCGTGGCAGGGAAAGGGACTGGGGCCAACGTCCTGACTTTC.

Comments on this clone: Other nucleotide sequences from this sample produce the same CDR3. The chain has TRBV5-6 and TRBJ2-5, with D possibly being TRBD1 (6 bases). V gave up 4 bases and J gave up 2 bases, with 9 bases separating them. Germline lookup yields CDR1 SGHDT and CDR2 YYEEEE. The CDR3 is 13 residues long. This CDR3 is CASSLGQQETQYF. The CDR3 region has the DNA TGTGCCAGCAGCCTAGGACAGCAAGAGACCCAGTACTTC.

The chain couples TRBV10-3 to TRBJ2-7, with 12 bases lining up with TRBD2. The CDR3 is made up of 14 amino acids. J lost 6 bases, V lost 5 bases, and 5 bases had no gene match. The germline V gene encodes CDR1 ENHRY and CDR2 SYGVKD. The CDR3, as DNA: TGTGCCATCAGTAGACTAGCGGGAGTCGGCGAGCAGTACTTC. This encodes CAISRLAGVGEQYF.

There are a few counts of this clone. J is TRBJ2-1 and V is TRBV19, with 12 positions matching TRBD2. The CDR3 consists of 13 residues. After removal of 7 bases from V and 9 bases from J, the junction contained 4 bases not matched to a gene. Germline lookup yields CDR1 LNHDA and CDR2 SQIVND (reference sequence). CDR3 nucleotide sequence: TGTGCCAGTAAGCCACTAGCGGGGGGTGAGCAGTTCTTC. It translates to CASKPLAGGEQFF.

The chain uses TRBV9 and TRBJ1-3; 7 nucleotides align to TRBD1. The germline gives CDR1 SGDLS, CDR2 YYNGEE. J was trimmed by 2 bases and V by 2 bases; bases with no gene match: 7. The CDR3 spans 16 residues. The DNA for the CDR3 is TGTGCCAGCAGCGTTCTAACAGGGGCGGCTGGAAACACCATATATTTT. Its translation: CASSVLTGAAGNTIYF. Filled out from reference TRBV9 and TRBJ1-3, the complete variable domain reads DSGVTQTPKHLITATGQRVTLRCSPRSGDLSVYWYQQSLDQGLQFLIQYYNGEERAKGNILERFSAQQFPDLHSELNLSSLELGDSALYFCASSVLTGAAGNTIYFGEGSWLTVV.